This T cell receptor (beta chain) was found in a study of shared clonotypes between healthy human individuals. Whole-study findings and limits: Generation of non-shared clonotypes was less probable than generation of clonotypes shared by all four donors.

Splitting of each subset's genomic DNA was done evenly across several immunoSEQ plates. Method: immunoSEQ multiplex PCR; TCRdb's copy keeps in-frame clones and lacks some. The table shows under 1,900,000 clones, with about 98.5% occurring only once. This CDR3 is built from 13 residues. Germline loops: CDR1 SEHNR, CDR2 FQNEAQ (reference sequence). Trimming removed 3 bases at V and 0 bases at J, with 5 bases between. A word on this clone: Its target is unknown. Other nucleotide sequences in the sample specify the same CDR3.

V usage is TRBV7-9 and J usage is TRBJ1-1; D not resolved. The receptor comes from a man aged 25 to 40 in good health. Input material: naive CD4+ T cells sorted from blood. Stated subset: CD45RA+ positively selected. Here the CDR3 reads CASSFDMNTEAFF. DNA for the CDR3: TGTGCCAGCAGCTTTGACATGAACACTGAAGCTTTCTTT.